In this sample, the clone carrying this TCR beta chain turned up once. The data derive from a study of blood T cell repertoires in COVID-19. The overall study: Nucleic acid was either cDNA or gDNA, and it came from T cells, B-cell-depleted T cells, or PBMCs.

Methods used by the authors: Estimated nucleated cell counts came from reference gene primer amplification. Using immunoSEQ multiplex PCR, the repertoire was profiled, and TCRdb retains in-frame clones only, with some absent. V, J and clone size derive from that table, while D and trimming were established from the DNA sequence. This repertoire shows 100,000 or so clones, about four fifths found once; its top ten account for 15% to 19%. The germline V gene has CDR1 SGHNT and CDR2 YENEEA. Trimming took 1 base from V and 6 from J; bases not matched to a gene: 10. This CDR3 has 16 residues. Sequencing was performed on peripheral blood. The clonotype originates from a woman over 75 with acute or convalescent COVID-19. The chain combines TRBV11-3 with TRBJ2-3; 7 bases align to TRBD1. The CDR3 spells CASSLGYGTAWDTQYF. CDR3 in DNA: TGTGCCAGCAGCTTAGGGTATGGGACAGCTTGGGATACGCAGTATTTT.